This entry lists 2 T cell receptor beta chains sequenced from one sample in a study of blood T cells in healthy people across ages. The second PCR ran about 6 to 11 cycles with a sample-barcoded 5' primer and J-beta primers. TCRdb itself ran the 5' RACE reads through MiXCR, one entry per CDR3 protein. This sample yields 700,000 to 850,000 distinct CDR3 sequences, of which roughly 34% are seen a single time; 13% belongs to the top ten. Material: blood. These receptors all come from a man in his late teens or twenties in good health.

A remark on this clonotype: At one end, the junction sequence differs from germline, possibly due to a read error. The rearrangement uses TRBV6-2 or TRBV6-3 and TRBJ2-1, with D possibly TRBD2 on 7 matching bases. Germline assignment: CDR1 MNHEY and CDR2 SVGEGT. The CDR3 loop spans 17 amino acids. The CDR3 DNA reads as TGTGCTAGCAGTTACCTCATAGGGGGGGGCGAAAACCATGAGCAGTTCTTC. Translated: CASSYLIGGGENHEQFF.

The sample holds many counts of this clonotype. V is TRBV20-1 and J is TRBJ2-3, with 8 bases fitting TRBD2. The germline V gene has CDR1 DFQATT and CDR2 SNEGSKA (reference sequence). The CDR3 covers 16 residues. With V trimmed by 0 bases and J by 3 bases, 8 bases remained unmatched. Here the CDR3 DNA reads TGCAGTGCTAGAGATCCCCGAGCGGGGGAAACAGATACGCAGTATTTT. Residues: CSARDPRAGETDTQYF.